These 24 T cell receptor beta chains were all obtained from the same sample, sequenced in a study of OX40 agonist ivuxolimab in advanced cancers. Produced via immunoSEQ multiplex PCR; TCRdb's table is partial and in-frame only. This sample carries tens of thousands of clones, under 85% of them seen once, and the ten largest clones take about 15%. The input for sequencing was CD4+ or CD8+ T cells sorted from blood, taken in a trial of the OX40 agonist ivuxolimab. The receptors shown here come from an adult with an advanced solid tumor such as melanoma, head and neck, liver or kidney cancer.

The rearrangement joins TRBV15 to TRBJ2-1; D is ambiguous. The CDR3 consists of 16 residues. Germline loops: CDR1 LNHNV, CDR2 YYDKDF (reference sequence). Between the trimmed V and J ends, which lost 0 bases and 8 bases, there was a span of 17 bases. DNA for the CDR3: TGTGCCACCAGCAGAGATCCGACGGGCGGTGTCCATGAGCAGTTCTTC. Translated, it gives CATSRDPTGGVHEQFF.

CDR3 nucleotide sequence: TGTGCCAGCAGTCCCCGATCAGGGTGGAGTGTTGTTGGAAACACCATATATTTT. This encodes CASSPRSGWSVVGNTIYF. The chain couples TRBV27 to TRBJ1-3; D may be TRBD1 (5 bases). The CDR3 totals 18 residues. Looked up from germline, CDR1 is MNHEY and CDR2 is SMNVEV (reference sequence). V lost 5 bases to trimming and J lost 3 bases, with 23 bases between them.

V and J are TRBV5-4 and TRBJ2-7, with D tentatively TRBD2 (6 bases). The CDR3 is made up of 14 amino acids. Germline V gene data show CDR1 as SGHNT and CDR2 as YYREEE (reference sequence). The V and J ends lost 7 bases and 3 bases respectively, with 17 bases between them. This CDR3 is CASRVGGRDYEQYF. The CDR3 coding sequence is TGTGCCAGCCGCGTGGGGGGAAGGGACTACGAGCAGTACTTC.

The rearrangement links TRBV7-2 to TRBJ1-4, with 11 bases matching TRBD1. The germline V gene has CDR1 SGHTA and CDR2 FQGNSA. The CDR3 is 14 amino acids. J gave up 7 bases and V 5 bases, and 3 bases lay outside the gene matches. CDR3 nucleotides: TGTGCCAGCAGCCAGGGGACAGGGGGTGAAAAACTGTTTTTT. Encoded protein: CASSQGTGGEKLFF.

J is TRBJ2-5 and V is TRBV15; D is unclear. V dropped 3 bases and J dropped 0 bases, with 8 bases sitting between them. CDR3 length: 14 residues. CDR1 is LNHNV, CDR2 YYDKDF, per germline (reference sequence). The CDR3, as DNA: TGTGCCACCAGCAGTCCTGACTACCAAGAGACCCAGTACTTC. Its protein product is CATSSPDYQETQYF.

The chain joins TRBV14 to TRBJ1-4; D perhaps matches TRBD1 (6 bases). The germline gives CDR1 SGHDN, CDR2 FVKESK. Trimming shortened V by 4 bases and J by 7 bases, and 22 bases separated the two germline ends. The CDR3 totals 17 residues. The CDR3 sequence: CASSPRGSRNSVEKLFF. CDR3 DNA: TGTGCCAGCAGCCCCAGGGGATCAAGAAACTCGGTTGAAAAACTGTTTTTT.

V gene TRBV2 combines with J gene TRBJ1-4; TRBD1 agrees at 7 bases. V lost 4 bases, J lost 5 bases, and 7 bases stayed unmatched. Per the germline V gene, CDR1 is SNHLY and CDR2 is FYNNEI. CDR3 size: 15 residues. The DNA for the CDR3 is TGTGCCAGCAGTGGACCAGGGACAGCAAATGAAAAACTGTTTTTT. It yields the protein CASSGPGTANEKLFF.

The chain links TRBV6-6 to TRBJ2-4; the D call may be TRBD1 or TRBD2 (5 bases each). V was pared by 0 bases and J by 6 bases, with 15 bases between. CDR1 is MNHNY and CDR2 is SVGAGI in the germline V gene (reference sequence). The CDR3 has 16 residues. CDR3: CASSYSGAAGRNIQYF. The CDR3 nucleotides read TGTGCCAGCAGTTACTCCGGGGCCGCGGGTAGAAACATTCAGTACTTC.

V and J are TRBV5-1 and TRBJ2-7, with TRBD2 as a possible D gene (6 bases). Per germline, CDR1 SGHRS and CDR2 YFSETQ. The CDR3 is 13 residues long. Trimming shortened V by 7 bases and J by 5 bases, and 16 bases separated the two germline ends. CDR3 loop: CASRLEGSNEQYF. CDR3 bases: TGCGCCAGCCGCCTGGAGGGCTCGAACGAGCAGTACTTC.

This clone was seen a single time. This chain uses TRBV28 with TRBJ2-7; D is unclear. CDR1 is MDHEN, CDR2 SYDVKM, per germline. This CDR3 contains 11 residues. V dropped 5 bases and J dropped 4 bases, with 6 bases sitting between them. The CDR3 DNA follows: TGTGCCAGCAGTACTGAATACGAGCAGTACTTC. Amino acids: CASSTEYEQYF.

This rearrangement joins TRBV7-2 to TRBJ2-1; 8 positions match TRBD2. V was clipped by 3 bases and J by 4 bases; unmatched bases: 11. Germline CDR1 and CDR2: SGHTA and FQGNSA. This CDR3 has 17 amino acids. The chain's CDR3 is CASSFGGGHTGYNEQFF. CDR3 coding DNA: TGTGCCAGCAGCTTCGGGGGGGGCCATACTGGTTACAATGAGCAGTTCTTC.

The rearrangement uses TRBV5-1 and TRBJ1-5, with D maybe TRBD1 (5 bases). Germline V gene lookup returns CDR1 SGHRS and CDR2 YFSETQ. The V and J ends lost 4 bases and 5 bases respectively, with 16 bases between them. CDR3 size: 15 residues. The CDR3 nucleotides are TGCGCCAGCAGCCGGGACCCCGGGGGAGATCAGCCCCAGCATTTT. This sequence encodes CASSRDPGGDQPQHF.

The chain couples TRBV10-1 to TRBJ1-1; possible D gene TRBD1, 6 bases. Germline V gene data show CDR1 as WNHNN and CDR2 as SYGVQD (reference sequence). V lost 11 bases, J lost 5 bases, and 15 bases lay in between. This CDR3 has 12 residues. The CDR3 reads CAPLQGKTEAFF. CDR3 DNA: TGCGCCCCTCTCCAGGGGAAAACTGAAGCTTTCTTT.

The chain is built from TRBV7-9 and TRBJ1-1, with no clear D. The germline gives CDR1 SEHNR, CDR2 FQNEAQ (reference sequence). The CDR3 is 12 residues long. V lost 5 bases, J lost 4 bases, and 8 bases lay in between. CDR3 DNA sequence: TGTGCCAGCAGCCTAGACCCCACTGAAGCTTTCTTT. It encodes CASSLDPTEAFF.

CDR3 region: CASRLTLGGTYEQYF. CDR3 sequence (DNA): TGTGCCAGCAGACTGACCCTGGGGGGAACCTACGAGCAGTACTTC. The J gene is TRBJ2-7, the V gene TRBV6-5, with a weak D call TRBD2 (6 bases). Trimming shortened V by 6 bases and J by 2 bases, and 17 bases separated the two germline ends. The CDR3 runs to 15 residues. Germline assignment: CDR1 MNHEY and CDR2 SVGAGI.

The rearrangement links TRBV2 to TRBJ2-5, with D unclear. CDR3 length: 12 residues. Germline V gene lookup returns CDR1 SNHLY and CDR2 FYNNEI. V was clipped by 6 bases and J by 5 bases, with 10 bases between them. The CDR3 here is CASRGKGETQYF. CDR3 in DNA: TGTGCCAGCAGGGGGAAAGGGGAGACCCAGTACTTC. The variable domain in full, completed from reference TRBV2 and TRBJ2-5, reads EPEVTQTPSHQVTQMGQEVILRCVPISNHLYFYWYRQILGQKVEFLVSFYNNEISEKSEIFDDQFSVERPDGSNFTLKIRSTKLEDSAMYFCASRGKGETQYFGPGTRLLVL.

This sequence joins TRBV5-1 and TRBJ2-3; D tentatively fits TRBD1 or TRBD2 (6 bases each). CDR3 length equals 15 residues. Germline CDR1 and CDR2: SGHRS and YFSETQ. Trimming took 2 bases from V and 4 from J, leaving 14 bases between them. This chain's CDR3 is CASSLLAEGADTQYF. The CDR3 nucleotides are TGCGCCAGCAGCTTACTAGCCGAGGGGGCAGATACGCAGTATTTT.

This chain connects TRBV2 to TRBJ2-1, with D perhaps TRBD2 (6 bases). The germline gives CDR1 SNHLY, CDR2 FYNNEI. Trimming stripped 7 bases from V and 9 bases from J, with 28 bases between. The CDR3 runs 17 residues. This chain's CDR3 is CASTPERGGNTPREQFF. Written as DNA, the CDR3 is TGTGCCAGCACTCCCGAAAGGGGCGGGAACACACCCCGTGAGCAGTTCTTC.

V gene TRBV7-9 combines with J gene TRBJ2-5; no firm D call. Per the germline V gene, CDR1 is SEHNR and CDR2 is FQNEAQ (reference sequence). Trimming removed 5 bases at V and 3 bases at J, with 19 bases between. The CDR3 consists of 16 residues. CDR3 protein: CASSPPWGVLEETQYF. The CDR3 bases are TGTGCCAGCAGCCCCCCCTGGGGTGTTCTTGAAGAGACCCAGTACTTC.

This clone has only a few counts. Other nucleotide sequences from this sample produce the same CDR3. The gene calls are TRBV18 and TRBJ2-3, with TRBD2 matching over 7 bases. The CDR3 extends over 15 amino acids. From germline, CDR1 is KGHSH and CDR2 LQKENI. V trimming: 3 bases; J trimming: 1 base; junction bases outside the gene matches: 4. The CDR3 nucleotides are TGTGCCAGCTCACCGGGAGGGCCGCGCACAGATACGCAGTATTTT. Encoded protein: CASSPGGPRTDTQYF.

This clone is labeled as medium-sized. This chain links TRBV2 with TRBJ2-7; D ambiguous. The CDR3 contains 12 residues. The germline V gene encodes CDR1 SNHLY and CDR2 FYNNEI. V was shortened by 4 bases and J by 2 bases, with 6 bases between the two germline ends. This CDR3 is CASSGQAYEQYF. The CDR3 DNA sequence: TGTGCCAGCAGTGGCCAAGCCTACGAGCAGTACTTC.

This chain links TRBV6-1 with TRBJ2-7, with 11 bases fitting TRBD1. Germline CDR1 reads MNHNS; CDR2 reads SASEGT. CDR3 size: 18 residues. V was pared by 1 base and J by 5 bases, with 13 bases of the junction left unmatched. In DNA form, the CDR3 reads TGTGCCAGCAGTGAAGTTAGGGGAGGGACAGGGGGATCTAACGAGCAGTACTTC. Its translation: CASSEVRGGTGGSNEQYF.

V is TRBV5-4 and J is TRBJ2-1; possible D gene TRBD1, 6 bases. Germline assignment: CDR1 SGHNT and CDR2 YYREEE (reference sequence). The V end lost 1 base, the J end lost 7 bases, and 12 bases lay between the germline ends. The CDR3 consists of 14 residues. In DNA form, the CDR3 reads TGTGCCAGCAGCTTGCAGGTTACAGGGAATGAGCAGTTCTTC. It encodes CASSLQVTGNEQFF.

The V and J genes are TRBV7-9 and TRBJ1-1; D gene uncertain. The CDR3 covers 14 residues. V lost 1 base to trimming and J lost 1 base, with 7 bases between them. The germline gives CDR1 SEHNR, CDR2 FQNEAQ (reference sequence). The CDR3 here is CASSLEHWNTEAFF. The CDR3, as DNA: TGTGCCAGCAGCTTAGAGCACTGGAACACTGAAGCTTTCTTT.